This T cell receptor beta chain was retrieved from a study of OX40 agonist ivuxolimab in advanced cancers. Background on the study: Treatment received earlier with anti-PD-1, anti-PD-L1 or anti-CTLA-4 agents was allowed, and more than 30% had some. Partial responses were achieved by three patients: one hepatocellular carcinoma, two cutaneous melanoma.

Assay used: immunoSEQ multiplex PCR; TCRdb lists only in-frame clones, some missing. The table shows tens of thousands of clones, with 80% to 90% occurring only once. On cycle 4 day 1 and cycle 7 day 1, as well as at baseline, blood was sampled. By proportion, this clone is medium-sized. CDR3 length: 18 amino acids. Germline V gene data show CDR1 as SGHTA and CDR2 as FQGTGA. After removal of 3 bases from V and 0 bases from J, the junction contained 4 bases not matched to a gene. The material sequenced was CD4+ or CD8+ T cells sorted from blood, taken in a trial of the OX40 agonist ivuxolimab. V gene TRBV7-3 combines with J gene TRBJ2-6, with 11 bases lining up with TRBD1. The TCR sequence derives from an adult with an advanced solid tumor such as melanoma, head and neck, liver or kidney cancer. CDR3 in amino acids: CASSFSGQGVSGANVLTF. CDR3 nucleotide sequence: TGTGCCAGCAGCTTTTCGGGACAGGGGGTCTCTGGGGCCAACGTCCTGACTTTC.